This passage covers 22 T cell receptor beta chains from one sample sequenced in a study of blood T cell repertoires in COVID-19. The table came from immunoSEQ multiplex PCR; TCRdb's copy has only in-frame clones and leaves some out. The sample has almost 25,000 clones; just over 90% are singletons. Sequencing was performed on peripheral blood. The source is a man aged 65 to 79 with active COVID-19.

This clone occurred once. J is TRBJ2-1 and V is TRBV3-1 (or the pseudogene TRBV3-2), with 11 bases aligning to TRBD2. Germline V gene data show CDR1 as LGHDT and CDR2 as YNNKEL (reference sequence). With 4 bases clipped from V and 4 bases from J, the junction kept 3 bases outside the gene matches. The CDR3 runs to 15 residues. This CDR3 reads CASSPGTSGYNEQFF. DNA for the CDR3: TGTGCCAGCAGCCCTGGGACTAGCGGATACAATGAGCAGTTCTTC.

In this sample, this clone turned up a few times. The V gene is TRBV6-2 or TRBV6-3, the J gene TRBJ2-6; maybe TRBD1 (5 bases). This CDR3 spans 17 amino acids. V was cut by 2 bases and J by 0 bases, with 11 bases left in between. Germline V gene sequence: CDR1 MNHEY, CDR2 SVGEGT. This chain's CDR3 is CASSYTGISSGANVLTF. The CDR3 DNA reads as TGTGCCAGCAGTTACACAGGAATTAGCTCTGGGGCCAACGTCCTGACTTTC.

The chain links TRBV7-9 to TRBJ1-3, with D tentatively TRBD1 (6 bases). The CDR3 is made up of 15 amino acids. The V end lost 1 base, the J end lost 0 bases, and 7 bases lay between the germline ends. Looked up from germline, CDR1 is SEHNR and CDR2 is FQNEAQ (reference sequence). The CDR3 is CASSLDRDSGNTIYF. DNA of the CDR3: TGTGCCAGCAGCTTAGACAGGGACTCTGGAAACACCATATATTTT.

The chain carries TRBV6-5 and TRBJ2-5; D is possibly TRBD2 (5 bases). The CDR3 has 10 amino acids. V was pared by 8 bases and J by 7 bases, with 8 bases between. Germline values: CDR1 MNHEY, CDR2 SVGAGI. Here the CDR3 reads CASAEGTQYF. In nucleotides, the CDR3 is TGTGCCAGCGCTGAGGGGACCCAGTACTTC.

This chain connects TRBV7-8 to TRBJ1-1, with a weak D call TRBD1 (5 bases). Germline assignment: CDR1 SGHVS and CDR2 FQNEAQ. This CDR3 region has 14 residues. V lost 3 bases and J 6 bases, leaving 14 bases between the germline ends. CDR3: CASSLGGSRPEAFF. DNA of the CDR3: TGTGCCAGCAGCTTGGGGGGGTCTCGCCCTGAAGCTTTCTTT.

This chain connects TRBV7-2 to TRBJ2-1; TRBD2 matches at 8 bases. V trimming: 6 bases; J trimming: 5 bases; junction bases outside the gene matches: 9. This CDR3 comprises 15 residues. Germline CDR1 SGHTA, CDR2 FQGNSA. CDR3 DNA sequence: TGTGCCAGCAGATTCCCCGGGACTAGAAACAATGAGCAGTTCTTC. Its translation: CASRFPGTRNNEQFF.

This rearrangement joins TRBV7-3 to TRBJ2-1, with 11 bases identical to TRBD2. V lost 1 base to trimming and J lost 0 bases; unmatched junction nucleotides: 5. CDR1 is SGHTA, CDR2 FQGTGA, per germline. The CDR3 spans 18 residues. The CDR3 loop is CASSLSVAGGPSYNEQFF. The CDR3 DNA is TGTGCCAGCAGCTTAAGTGTAGCGGGGGGGCCCTCCTACAATGAGCAGTTCTTC.

This chain links TRBV7-9 with TRBJ2-6, with TRBD2 matching 7 bases. The V gene end was trimmed by 0 bases and the J gene end by 3 bases; junction bases not matched to a gene: 5. Germline assignment: CDR1 SEHNR and CDR2 FQNEAQ (reference sequence). This CDR3 has 17 amino acids. The CDR3 bases are TGTGCCAGCAGCTTAGCGGGAGGGCCGTTTGGGGCCAACGTCCTGACTTTC. It yields the protein CASSLAGGPFGANVLTF.

The J gene is TRBJ2-7, the V gene TRBV18; possible D gene TRBD2, 5 bases. Germline V lookup: CDR1 KGHSH, CDR2 LQKENI. The V end was cut by 9 bases, the J end by 0 bases, with 15 bases between. This CDR3 spans 14 amino acids. This CDR3 reads CASGAGGSSYEQYF. CDR3 bases: TGTGCCAGTGGCGCGGGCGGGTCCTCCTACGAGCAGTACTTC.

The genes are TRBV7-6 and TRBJ2-5; 9 nucleotides line up with TRBD2. After removal of 7 bases from V and 5 bases from J, the junction contained 14 bases not matched to a gene. CDR1 is SGHVS, CDR2 FNYEAQ, per germline. The CDR3 totals 16 residues. The CDR3 DNA reads TGTGCCAGCACCCTAGGGGCTGTAGCGGGGGTGGAGACCCAGTACTTC. Amino acids: CASTLGAVAGVETQYF.

The chain is built from TRBV11-2 and TRBJ2-3; 7 bases are shared with TRBD2. J lost 3 bases, V lost 5 bases, and 5 bases had no gene match. Germline V gene lookup returns CDR1 SGHAT and CDR2 FQNNGV. The CDR3 extends over 14 amino acids. CDR3 nucleotide sequence: TGTGCCAGCAGCCCCACGCGGGGGACAGATACGCAGTATTTT. Amino acid sequence: CASSPTRGTDTQYF.

This sequence joins TRBV2 and TRBJ1-1, with 7 bases lining up with TRBD1. CDR3 length: 14 residues. J lost 0 bases, V lost 7 bases, and 5 bases had no gene match. Germline CDR1 reads SNHLY; CDR2 reads FYNNEI. In DNA form, the CDR3 reads TGTGCCAGCAATCAACAGGGGATGAACACTGAAGCTTTCTTT. Translating gives CASNQQGMNTEAFF.

The chain's CDR3 is CASSIVPSGGLRNEQFF. The CDR3 DNA reads as TGTGCCAGTAGTATAGTCCCTAGCGGGGGATTAAGGAATGAGCAGTTCTTC. V is TRBV19 and J is TRBJ2-1; 10 bases agree with TRBD2. This CDR3 is 17 amino acids long. V lost 1 base and J lost 7; bases outside the gene matches: 10. The germline V gene has CDR1 LNHDA and CDR2 SQIVND (reference sequence).

V is TRBV12-3 or TRBV12-4 and J is TRBJ2-7; the D gene is possibly TRBD1 (6 bases). Deletions cut 0 bases from V and 3 bases from J, with 6 bases between. The CDR3 totals 13 residues. Here the CDR3 DNA reads TGTGCCAGCAGTTTAGCAGGGGGCTACGAGCAGTACTTC. Amino acid sequence: CASSLAGGYEQYF.

The chain uses TRBV5-3 and TRBJ2-5; TRBD2 aligns across 9 bases. TRBV5-3 counts as an open reading frame of uncertain function. The J segment lost 1 base and the V segment lost 3 bases, leaving 7 bases of the junction unmatched. CDR3 length equals 16 residues. The CDR3 bases are TGTGCCAGAAGCTCCTGTTTGCGGGGGGGCCAAGAGACCCAGTACTTC. Protein product: CARSSCLRGGQETQYF.

The rearrangement uses TRBV5-1 and TRBJ2-3; TRBD2 agrees at 9 bases. Germline CDR1 and CDR2: SGHRS and YFSETQ. The CDR3 has 16 amino acids. Trimming removed 0 bases from V and 5 bases from J; junction bases left unmatched: 7. CDR3 sequence (DNA): TGCGCCAGCAGCTTGGACGCTAGCGGGAAAGGAGATACGCAGTATTTT. This sequence encodes CASSLDASGKGDTQYF.

V usage is TRBV7-9 and J usage is TRBJ2-1; 7 bases line up with TRBD2. Unmatched junction bases numbered 6, after V lost 3 bases and J lost 4 bases. CDR1 is SEHNR and CDR2 is FQNEAQ in the germline V gene (reference sequence). This CDR3 comprises 15 residues. The CDR3 reads CASSFRDYPYNEQFF. DNA of the CDR3: TGTGCCAGCAGCTTTCGGGACTATCCGTACAATGAGCAGTTCTTC.

CDR3 in DNA: TGTGCCAGCAGCTTGGGACTAGCGAAACCCTACGAGCAGTACTTC. This codes for CASSLGLAKPYEQYF. V and J are TRBV5-4 and TRBJ2-7, with 8 bases aligning to TRBD2. Germline assignment: CDR1 SGHNT and CDR2 YYREEE (reference sequence). V shed 0 bases, J shed 2 bases, and the junction held 4 bases outside the gene matches. The CDR3 loop spans 15 amino acids.

V is TRBV6-6 and J is TRBJ2-5, with D tentatively TRBD1 (6 bases). Germline-derived CDR1 and CDR2 are MNHNY and SVGAGI (reference sequence). V shed 5 bases and J shed 5 bases, with 12 bases lying between them. The CDR3 covers 13 residues. The CDR3 loop reads CASSRTVAETQYF. For the CDR3, the DNA is TGTGCCAGCAGTAGGACAGTGGCCGAGACCCAGTACTTC.

This rearrangement joins TRBV24-1 to TRBJ2-2; D perhaps matches TRBD2 (5 bases). The ends were cut back, 4 bases at V and 4 bases at J, with 12 bases in the middle. Per the germline V gene, CDR1 is KGHDR and CDR2 is SFDVKD. There are 15 residues in the CDR3. CDR3 DNA: TGTGCCACCAGTGACCAGCAGCGGCCCACCGGGGAGCTGTTTTTT. Its protein product is CATSDQQRPTGELFF.

V usage is TRBV19 and J usage is TRBJ1-1; weak D call: TRBD1 (5 bases). CDR3 length equals 14 residues. Trimming pared 7 bases from V and 4 bases from J, leaving 16 bases between. The germline V gene encodes CDR1 LNHDA and CDR2 SQIVND (reference sequence). CDR3 DNA sequence: TGTGCCAGTATGGGGTTTTACCAGGGCACTGAAGCTTTCTTT. This codes for CASMGFYQGTEAFF.

This chain connects TRBV11-2 to TRBJ2-7; 9 bases fit TRBD2. The length of the CDR3 is 16 residues. The J segment lost 3 bases and the V segment lost 6 bases, leaving 12 bases of the junction unmatched. Germline CDR1 is SGHAT and CDR2 is FQNNGV. CDR3 nucleotides: TGTGCCAGCAGTTTCAGAGCGGGGGGAGTCTTCTACGAGCAGTACTTC. Its protein product is CASSFRAGGVFYEQYF.